This T cell receptor (beta chain) was recorded in a study of Graves' ophthalmopathy and Graves' hyperthyroidism. Trimming cost V 2 bases and J 5 bases, with 7 bases left between them. Germline V gene data show CDR1 as SGHVS and CDR2 as FQNEAQ. The CDR3 totals 13 residues. Patients were diagnosed from clinical symptoms, serum thyroxine, TRAb, thyroid ultrasound and orbital computed tomography. At least ten counts were recorded for this clonotype. From RNA, the CDR3 regions of TCR beta chains were amplified and sequenced. Second-round multiplex PCR came after first-round RT-PCR with HTBI primers. TCRdb re-derived calls from the multiplex PCR reads in MiXCR, one entry per CDR3 protein. Of 600,000 to 950,000 distinct CDR3 sequences in the sample, 40% were seen once.

The chain has TRBV7-8 and TRBJ1-5; no reliable D call. The specimen was peripheral blood. This TCR derives from an adult man with Graves' ophthalmopathy. The CDR3 reads CASSLNGYQPQHF. For the CDR3, the DNA is TGTGCCAGCAGCTTAAACGGTTATCAGCCCCAGCATTTT.